One sample yielded the 11 T cell receptor beta chains listed below, sequenced in a study of preoperative IRX-2 immunotherapy in early breast cancer. The assay was immunoSEQ multiplex PCR, and TCRdb's table has in-frame clones only and misses some. The sample lists around 25,000 clones, roughly 90% occurring once. Treatment defined: preoperative locoregional IRX-2 cytokine immunotherapy. This specimen consisted of tumor tissue, obtained after IRX-2 immunotherapy. These receptors originate from a human donor with breast cancer.

The V call is TRBV30, the J call TRBJ2-1; D might be TRBD1 or TRBD2, each matching 5 bases. The V end lost 3 bases, the J end lost 7 bases, and 16 bases lay between the germline ends. Germline V gene lookup returns CDR1 GTSNPN and CDR2 SVGIG (reference sequence). This CDR3 is built from 14 residues. Here the CDR3 reads CAWRGHGTRNEQFF. The CDR3 region has the DNA TGTGCCTGGAGGGGGCATGGGACGAGGAATGAGCAGTTCTTC.

The genes are TRBV12-5 and TRBJ2-1; 7 bases are a match to TRBD1. V was pared by 6 bases and J by 7 bases, with 6 bases of the junction left unmatched. The CDR3 totals 13 residues. Per germline, CDR1 LGHNT and CDR2 FRNRAP. The CDR3 protein is CASGQTGTNEQFF. The CDR3, as DNA: TGTGCTAGTGGCCAGACAGGGACAAATGAGCAGTTCTTC.

The rearrangement links TRBV18 to TRBJ2-1; 12 nucleotides align to TRBD1. The V gene end was trimmed by 3 bases and the J gene end by 0 bases; junction bases not matched to a gene: 12. Per germline, CDR1 KGHSH and CDR2 LQKENI. CDR3 length: 20 residues. CDR3 sequence (DNA): TGTGCCAGCTCACCGCCCCTTGGGACAGGGGGCGCTGGCTCCTACAATGAGCAGTTCTTC. As protein: CASSPPLGTGGAGSYNEQFF.

This sequence joins TRBV2 and TRBJ2-1; D perhaps matches TRBD1 (6 bases). The V end was cut by 6 bases, the J end by 1 base, with 13 bases between. Germline-derived CDR1 and CDR2 are SNHLY and FYNNEI. This CDR3 region has 15 residues. The CDR3 DNA reads as TGTGCCAGCAGGGACAGAGTCTCGTCCTACAATGAGCAGTTCTTC. It translates to CASRDRVSSYNEQFF.

A single count supports this clone. The V and J genes are TRBV6-1 and TRBJ1-2, with 7 bases matching TRBD1. Germline assignment: CDR1 MNHNS and CDR2 SASEGT. V was clipped by 6 bases and J by 8 bases; unmatched bases: 12. The length of the CDR3 is 14 residues. DNA of the CDR3: TGTGCCAGCAGGACAGGGACGAGGCTGGCAGGCTACACCTTC. Its translation is CASRTGTRLAGYTF.

V is TRBV7-9 and J is TRBJ1-1; D not resolved. The CDR3 has 13 residues. Germline CDR1 SEHNR, CDR2 FQNEAQ (reference sequence). Trimming took 9 bases from V and 1 from J, leaving 12 bases between them. The CDR3, as DNA: TGTGCCAGTAACTTCAACCCGAACACTGAAGCTTTCTTT. Its translation is CASNFNPNTEAFF.

V gene TRBV18 combines with J gene TRBJ1-3; possibly TRBD1 for D (5 bases). The CDR3 consists of 16 residues. CDR1 KGHSH and CDR2 LQKENI come from the germline V gene. V gave up 5 bases and J gave up 4 bases, with 18 bases separating them. CDR3 sequence reads: CASSALRDVSGNTIYF. The CDR3 bases are TGTGCCAGCTCAGCCCTCCGGGACGTGAGCGGAAACACCATATATTTT.

This clone was observed once. This chain joins TRBV5-1 and TRBJ1-4; the D is unclear. Trimming left V 0 bases short and J 5 bases short, with 11 bases between. CDR1 is SGHRS, CDR2 YFSETQ, per germline. This CDR3 comprises 15 residues. The DNA of the CDR3 is TGCGCCAGCAGCTTGGGTGGCACCTCGAATGAAAAACTGTTTTTT. It encodes CASSLGGTSNEKLFF.

This clone has a single count. This sequence joins TRBV28 and TRBJ2-7; 11 bases line up with TRBD2. V shed 6 bases and J 3 bases; nucleotides not matched to a gene: 4. The CDR3 is 14 residues long. Germline V gene data show CDR1 as MDHEN and CDR2 as SYDVKM. This chain's CDR3 is CASSRLAGNYEQYV. DNA of the CDR3: TGTGCCAGCAGCCGACTAGCGGGGAACTACGAGCAGTACGTC.

The chain links TRBV5-6 to TRBJ2-5; D is uncertain. The CDR3 is made up of 15 amino acids. The germline V gene encodes CDR1 SGHDT and CDR2 YYEEEE. V dropped 0 bases and J dropped 4 bases, with 13 bases sitting between them. CDR3 loop: CASSLVASDAETQYF. DNA of the CDR3: TGTGCCAGCAGCTTGGTGGCGTCTGATGCAGAGACCCAGTACTTC.

The rearrangement links TRBV5-1 to TRBJ1-1; D remains unclear. Trimming removed 4 bases at V and 3 bases at J, with 13 bases between. The CDR3 totals 14 residues. Germline CDR1 is SGHRS and CDR2 is YFSETQ. CDR3 nucleotides: TGCGCCAGCAGCCAACAGCCGTTTGACACTGAAGCTTTCTTT. Amino acid sequence: CASSQQPFDTEAFF. Looking up the rest from reference TRBV5-1 and TRBJ1-1 gives the full variable domain: KAGVTQTPRYLIKTRGQQVTLSCSPISGHRSVSWYQQTPGQGLQFLFEYFSETQRNKGNFPGRFSGRQFSNSRSEMNVSTLELGDSALYLCASSQQPFDTEAFFGQGTRLTVV.